These T cell receptor beta chains were read from a single sample in a study of blood T cell repertoires in COVID-19. Measured with immunoSEQ multiplex PCR; TCRdb has only the in-frame clones, and not every one. The sample carries about 370,000 clones, around 87% recorded once. Sequences were obtained from PBMCs or T cells enriched from blood (not recorded which). The receptor source for this set is a man in his late teens or twenties who had recovered from COVID-19. CDR3s include the opening cysteine and the closing phenylalanine or tryptophan. Rows may omit the clone size; those that give it use once, few, many or a size class.

clone size	V gene	J gene	CDR3 protein
once	TRBV3-1/TRBV3-2	TRBJ1-5	CASSQDVVQPQHF
.	TRBV7-9	TRBJ1-1	CASSLIPGAEAFF
.	TRBV19	TRBJ2-7	CASSAADRGEQYF
.	TRBV15	TRBJ1-1	CATSRGGGYTEAFF
.	TRBV7-2	TRBJ1-2	CASSPSGGINYGYTF
.	TRBV7-2	TRBJ2-5	CASSFGLAGGETQYF
.	TRBV24-1	TRBJ2-7	CATSDSGDYEQYF
once	TRBV24-1	TRBJ1-2	CATSAGHHVPHGYTF
.	TRBV27	TRBJ2-5	CASSPGLAGANFQETQYF
.	TRBV2	TRBJ2-2	CASIVGQANTGELFF
.	TRBV5-1	TRBJ2-5	CASQVMGLPTGGETQYF
once	TRBV3-1/TRBV3-2	TRBJ1-6	CASTQSGGDNSPLHF
.	TRBV5-1	TRBJ1-1	CASSLVAGSSTEAFF
.	TRBV7-2	TRBJ2-3	CASSSGLGDTQYF
.	TRBV10-3	TRBJ2-3	CAISETRTSGNTDTQYF
.	TRBV3-1/TRBV3-2	TRBJ1-5	CASSWGRGNQPQHF
.	TRBV2	TRBJ2-7	CATMVGTQGTSYEQYF
.	TRBV27	TRBJ2-7	CASSLSGENYEQYF
.	TRBV9	TRBJ1-6	CASSARTGNSPLHF
.	TRBV7-8	TRBJ1-1	CASSLEGQGEAFF
.	TRBV13	TRBJ1-2	CASSIQGTNYGYTF
.	TRBV7-8	TRBJ2-2	CASSPMSERGELFF
.	TRBV19	TRBJ2-3	CASSGIAGGSTDTQYF
.	TRBV5-4	TRBJ1-1	CASRGAGQGADGAFF